This T cell receptor (delta chain) comes out of a study of gammadelta T cells in human blood. This clone is medium-sized (0.01 to 0.1%) in the sample. Its antigen is still unknown. Additional DNA sequences in this sample encode the identical CDR3. Study-level results: Microbial exposure appeared to drive polyclonal γδ T cell expansion after birth.

TCRdb ran CATT on the RT-PCR reads. The sample includes 1,500 to 2,000 delta-chain clones, roughly 2.7% of them seen just once. V lost 3 bases and J lost 0; bases outside the gene matches: 15. The length of the CDR3 is 21 residues. The germline V gene has CDR1 GEAIGNYY and CDR2 EKD. The clonotype originates from a human fetus. This chain uses TRDV2 with TRDJ3; 8 nucleotides agree with TRDD3. Input material: Vgamma9Vdelta2 gamma-delta T cells from fetal blood. DNA of the CDR3: TGTGCCTGTGACGCGCTGGACGCTGGGGGACCCAGCTCCTGGGACACCCGACAGATGTTTTTC. Translation gives CACDALDAGGPSSWDTRQMFF.